These T cell receptor beta chains were read from a single sample in a study of shared clonotypes between healthy human individuals. The method was immunoSEQ multiplex PCR; TCRdb's version includes in-frame clones alone and lacks a portion of them. Of 2 million to 3 million clones listed, roughly 93% are singletons. The sequencing input was naive CD4+ T cells from PBMCs. These receptors were collected from a man in his late teens or twenties in good health. Some clones in this sample may be carry-over from other donors' samples. Both conserved end residues are part of each CDR3. Each record gives: CDR3 protein, CDR3 DNA, clone size, D gene, CDR3 length, J gene, V gene. D genes are given only for firm matches. Clone size is stated in some rows and not others, as once, few, many or a class when expanded.

cdr3_aa: CASSWTGPNSYEQYF
cdr3_nt: TGCGCCAGCAGCTGGACAGGACCGAACTCCTACGAGCAGTACTTC
clone_size: .
d_call: TRBD1
cdr3_length: 15
j_call: TRBJ2-7
v_call: TRBV5-1

cdr3_aa: CASSVGLAGGGEQYF
cdr3_nt: TGTGCCAGCAGTGTGGGACTAGCGGGAGGTGGCGAGCAGTACTTC
clone_size: few
d_call: TRBD2
cdr3_length: 15
j_call: TRBJ2-7
v_call: TRBV2

cdr3_aa: CSATPTQETQYF
cdr3_nt: TGCAGCGCCACGCCCACCCAAGAGACCCAGTACTTC
clone_size: .
d_call: .
cdr3_length: 12
j_call: TRBJ2-5
v_call: TRBV29-1

cdr3_aa: CASSSVLPYEQYF
cdr3_nt: TGTGCCAGCAGTTCAGTTCTACCCTACGAGCAGTACTTC
clone_size: once
d_call: .
cdr3_length: 13
j_call: TRBJ2-7
v_call: TRBV28

cdr3_aa: CASSQNQETQYF
cdr3_nt: TGTGCCAGCAGTCAAAACCAAGAGACCCAGTACTTC
clone_size: .
d_call: .
cdr3_length: 12
j_call: TRBJ2-5
v_call: TRBV25-1

cdr3_aa: CASSLVGRYEQYF
cdr3_nt: TGTGCCAGCAGCTTAGTAGGCCGCTACGAGCAGTACTTC
clone_size: .
d_call: .
cdr3_length: 13
j_call: TRBJ2-7
v_call: TRBV11-1

cdr3_aa: CASSSNPGQGATNEKLFF
cdr3_nt: TGTGCCAGCAGTTCAAACCCAGGACAGGGAGCAACTAATGAAAAACTGTTTTTT
clone_size: .
d_call: TRBD1
cdr3_length: 18
j_call: TRBJ1-4
v_call: TRBV28

cdr3_aa: CASGSAIRGYTF
cdr3_nt: TGTGCCAGCGGGAGCGCAATAAGGGGCTACACCTTC
clone_size: .
d_call: .
cdr3_length: 12
j_call: TRBJ1-2
v_call: TRBV28

cdr3_aa: CASVGTEEYEQYF
cdr3_nt: TGTGCCAGCGTGGGGACAGAGGAATACGAGCAGTACTTC
clone_size: .
d_call: TRBD1
cdr3_length: 13
j_call: TRBJ2-7
v_call: TRBV6-5

cdr3_aa: CATRTGRDQPQHF
cdr3_nt: TGTGCCACCCGGACTGGACGAGATCAGCCCCAGCATTTT
clone_size: .
d_call: .
cdr3_length: 13
j_call: TRBJ1-5
v_call: TRBV6-5

cdr3_aa: CASSPTGLAGPPGVNEQFF
cdr3_nt: TGTGCCAGCAGCCCAACGGGACTAGCGGGACCGCCGGGGGTCAATGAGCAGTTCTTC
clone_size: .
d_call: TRBD2
cdr3_length: 19
j_call: TRBJ2-1
v_call: TRBV7-9

cdr3_aa: CASSIGHRQPYEQYF
cdr3_nt: TGTGCCAGTAGTATCGGCCACAGGCAACCCTACGAGCAGTACTTC
clone_size: .
d_call: .
cdr3_length: 15
j_call: TRBJ2-7
v_call: TRBV19

cdr3_aa: CAAVGGWNYGYTF
cdr3_nt: TGTGCCGCAGTGGGGGGCTGGAACTATGGCTACACCTTC
clone_size: .
d_call: .
cdr3_length: 13
j_call: TRBJ1-2
v_call: TRBV28

cdr3_aa: CAISRDGSYNEQFF
cdr3_nt: TGTGCCATCAGCCGGGACGGATCCTACAATGAGCAGTTCTTC
clone_size: .
d_call: .
cdr3_length: 14
j_call: TRBJ2-1
v_call: TRBV10-3

cdr3_aa: CASSSRTSGLYNEQFF
cdr3_nt: TGTGCCAGCAGCTCCCGGACTAGCGGGTTGTACAATGAGCAGTTCTTC
clone_size: .
d_call: TRBD2
cdr3_length: 16
j_call: TRBJ2-1
v_call: TRBV28

cdr3_aa: CATRRGGEETQYF
cdr3_nt: TGTGCCACACGACGAGGGGGTGAAGAGACCCAGTACTTC
clone_size: .
d_call: .
cdr3_length: 13
j_call: TRBJ2-5
v_call: TRBV28

cdr3_aa: CASSLERAKNIQYF
cdr3_nt: TGTGCCAGCAGCTTAGAGCGAGCCAAAAACATTCAGTACTTC
clone_size: .
d_call: .
cdr3_length: 14
j_call: TRBJ2-4
v_call: TRBV7-2

cdr3_aa: CASSVLLATDTQYF
cdr3_nt: TGTGCCAGCAGTGTTCTTCTAGCAACAGATACGCAGTATTTT
clone_size: .
d_call: .
cdr3_length: 14
j_call: TRBJ2-3
v_call: TRBV2

cdr3_aa: CASTPVAATGELFF
cdr3_nt: TGTGCCAGCACTCCCGTCGCAGCCACCGGGGAGCTGTTTTTT
clone_size: .
d_call: .
cdr3_length: 14
j_call: TRBJ2-2
v_call: TRBV27

cdr3_aa: CASSFATETQYF
cdr3_nt: TGTGCCAGCAGCTTTGCCACAGAGACCCAGTACTTC
clone_size: .
d_call: .
cdr3_length: 12
j_call: TRBJ2-5
v_call: TRBV5-6

cdr3_aa: CASTYGHERTIYF
cdr3_nt: TGTGCCAGCACCTACGGACACGAGAGGACCATATATTTT
clone_size: .
d_call: .
cdr3_length: 13
j_call: TRBJ1-3
v_call: TRBV28

cdr3_aa: CASSPVRDLEAFF
cdr3_nt: TGTGCCAGCAGCCCCGTCCGGGACCTTGAAGCTTTCTTT
clone_size: .
d_call: .
cdr3_length: 13
j_call: TRBJ1-1
v_call: TRBV5-5

cdr3_aa: CASTLRGQDQETQYF
cdr3_nt: TGTGCCAGCACCTTACGGGGACAGGACCAAGAGACCCAGTACTTC
clone_size: .
d_call: TRBD1
cdr3_length: 15
j_call: TRBJ2-5
v_call: TRBV2

cdr3_aa: CASSFQGPATNEKLFF
cdr3_nt: TGTGCCAGCAGTTTTCAGGGGCCTGCAACTAATGAAAAACTGTTTTTT
clone_size: .
d_call: .
cdr3_length: 16
j_call: TRBJ1-4
v_call: TRBV28

cdr3_aa: CASSPVVANSNQPQHF
cdr3_nt: TGTGCCAGCTCACCCGTGGTTGCGAATAGCAATCAGCCCCAGCATTTT
clone_size: once
d_call: .
cdr3_length: 16
j_call: TRBJ1-5
v_call: TRBV18

cdr3_aa: CASTVEGQYTDTQYF
cdr3_nt: TGTGCCAGCACCGTGGAGGGACAATACACAGATACGCAGTATTTT
clone_size: .
d_call: .
cdr3_length: 15
j_call: TRBJ2-3
v_call: TRBV11-2

cdr3_aa: CATKSQGAGTGELFF
cdr3_nt: TGTGCCACCAAATCGCAGGGGGCGGGCACCGGGGAGCTGTTTTTT
clone_size: .
d_call: TRBD1
cdr3_length: 15
j_call: TRBJ2-2
v_call: TRBV2

cdr3_aa: CAVSRLLGYEQYF
cdr3_nt: TGTGCCGTCTCGCGGTTATTGGGCTACGAGCAGTACTTC
clone_size: .
d_call: .
cdr3_length: 13
j_call: TRBJ2-7
v_call: TRBV13

cdr3_aa: CASSAARGRSGEQYF
cdr3_nt: TGTGCCAGCAGCGCAGCTAGGGGGCGGTCGGGCGAGCAGTACTTC
clone_size: .
d_call: TRBD1
cdr3_length: 15
j_call: TRBJ2-7
v_call: TRBV11-2

cdr3_aa: CASSDRDRQNQPQHF
cdr3_nt: TGTGCCAGCAGCGACCGGGACAGGCAGAATCAGCCCCAGCATTTT
clone_size: .
d_call: TRBD1
cdr3_length: 15
j_call: TRBJ1-5
v_call: TRBV2

cdr3_aa: CASSRQTSIQGPSYEQYF
cdr3_nt: TGTGCCAGCAGTCGACAAACCTCGATCCAGGGTCCCTCCTACGAGCAGTACTTC
clone_size: .
d_call: .
cdr3_length: 18
j_call: TRBJ2-7
v_call: TRBV2

cdr3_aa: CASSMRDPGELFF
cdr3_nt: TGTGCCAGCAGCATGCGGGACCCCGGGGAGCTGTTTTTT
clone_size: .
d_call: .
cdr3_length: 13
j_call: TRBJ2-2
v_call: TRBV7-3

cdr3_aa: CASSLDRGRIYGYTF
cdr3_nt: TGTGCCAGCAGCCTAGACAGGGGGCGCATCTATGGCTACACCTTC
clone_size: .
d_call: TRBD1
cdr3_length: 15
j_call: TRBJ1-2
v_call: TRBV5-4

cdr3_aa: CASSQDTGNQPQHF
cdr3_nt: TGTGCCAGCAGTCAAGACACCGGCAATCAGCCCCAGCATTTT
clone_size: .
d_call: .
cdr3_length: 14
j_call: TRBJ1-5
v_call: TRBV28

cdr3_aa: CASSLPWTGGRVHVLTF
cdr3_nt: TGTGCCAGCAGTTTACCGTGGACAGGGGGCCGAGTGCACGTCCTGACTTTC
clone_size: .
d_call: TRBD1
cdr3_length: 17
j_call: TRBJ2-6
v_call: TRBV28

cdr3_aa: CASKEREGSYEQYF
cdr3_nt: TGTGCCAGCAAGGAGCGGGAGGGCTCCTACGAGCAGTACTTC
clone_size: .
d_call: TRBD2
cdr3_length: 14
j_call: TRBJ2-7
v_call: TRBV2

cdr3_aa: CASSQLVDTQYF
cdr3_nt: TGTGCCAGCAGCCAACTGGTAGATACGCAGTATTTT
clone_size: .
d_call: .
cdr3_length: 12
j_call: TRBJ2-3
v_call: TRBV14

cdr3_aa: CSVVVYGLNTEAFF
cdr3_nt: TGCAGCGTTGTAGTGTACGGGCTGAACACTGAAGCTTTCTTT
clone_size: few
d_call: .
cdr3_length: 14
j_call: TRBJ1-1
v_call: TRBV29-1

cdr3_aa: CASSLSPGFETQYF
cdr3_nt: TGTGCCAGCAGCTTAAGTCCGGGGTTCGAGACCCAGTACTTC
clone_size: .
d_call: .
cdr3_length: 14
j_call: TRBJ2-5
v_call: TRBV7-3

cdr3_aa: CASSILGGDYGYTF
cdr3_nt: TGTGCCAGTAGTATACTGGGGGGGGACTATGGCTACACCTTC
clone_size: .
d_call: .
cdr3_length: 14
j_call: TRBJ1-2
v_call: TRBV19

cdr3_aa: CAGIEQVPTGELFF
cdr3_nt: TGTGCCGGAATAGAACAGGTCCCCACCGGGGAGCTGTTTTTT
clone_size: .
d_call: .
cdr3_length: 14
j_call: TRBJ2-2
v_call: TRBV2

cdr3_aa: CASSVAGRGYEQFF
cdr3_nt: TGTGCCAGCAGCGTAGCTGGCAGGGGGTATGAGCAGTTCTTC
clone_size: once
d_call: TRBD1
cdr3_length: 14
j_call: TRBJ2-1
v_call: TRBV9

cdr3_aa: CAWSQGWVTNYGYTF
cdr3_nt: TGTGCCTGGAGTCAGGGGTGGGTTACTAACTATGGCTACACCTTC
clone_size: .
d_call: .
cdr3_length: 15
j_call: TRBJ1-2
v_call: TRBV30

cdr3_aa: CASSMGQSSGNTIYF
cdr3_nt: TGTGCCAGTAGTATGGGACAGTCCTCTGGAAACACCATATATTTT
clone_size: .
d_call: TRBD1
cdr3_length: 15
j_call: TRBJ1-3
v_call: TRBV19

cdr3_aa: CASSLPRGALNYGYTF
cdr3_nt: TGTGCCAGCAGTCTACCGAGGGGGGCGCTGAACTATGGCTACACCTTC
clone_size: .
d_call: .
cdr3_length: 16
j_call: TRBJ1-2
v_call: TRBV28

cdr3_aa: CASVNRGRVTEAFF
cdr3_nt: TGTGCCAGCGTTAACAGGGGGCGCGTAACTGAAGCTTTCTTT
clone_size: .
d_call: TRBD1
cdr3_length: 14
j_call: TRBJ1-1
v_call: TRBV5-8

cdr3_aa: CASSPIFTSTYEQYF
cdr3_nt: TGTGCCAGCAGCCCCATTTTTACCTCAACCTACGAGCAGTACTTC
clone_size: once
d_call: .
cdr3_length: 15
j_call: TRBJ2-7
v_call: TRBV27

cdr3_aa: CASSLSFDRGGFNAEAFF
cdr3_nt: TGTGCCAGCAGCCTGTCCTTCGACAGAGGAGGGTTTAACGCTGAAGCTTTCTTT
clone_size: .
d_call: .
cdr3_length: 18
j_call: TRBJ1-1
v_call: TRBV7-9

cdr3_aa: CASSALAGEVLNEQFF
cdr3_nt: TGTGCCAGCAGCGCACTAGCGGGAGAGGTGCTCAATGAGCAGTTCTTC
clone_size: .
d_call: TRBD2
cdr3_length: 16
j_call: TRBJ2-1
v_call: TRBV7-3

cdr3_aa: CASSYSLGWRQETQYF
cdr3_nt: TGTGCCAGCAGTTACTCGCTCGGGTGGCGACAAGAGACCCAGTACTTC
clone_size: .
d_call: .
cdr3_length: 16
j_call: TRBJ2-5
v_call: TRBV6-5

cdr3_aa: CSVSRGDIQYF
cdr3_nt: TGCAGCGTTAGCAGGGGGGACATTCAGTACTTC
clone_size: .
d_call: .
cdr3_length: 11
j_call: TRBJ2-4
v_call: TRBV29-1

cdr3_aa: CASSRAGKAETQYF
cdr3_nt: TGTGCCAGCAGCCGAGCAGGAAAGGCAGAGACCCAGTACTTC
clone_size: .
d_call: .
cdr3_length: 14
j_call: TRBJ2-5
v_call: TRBV5-4

cdr3_aa: CASSVGGLAADTQYF
cdr3_nt: TGTGCCAGCAGCGTAGGGGGTCTGGCAGCAGATACGCAGTATTTT
clone_size: .
d_call: .
cdr3_length: 15
j_call: TRBJ2-3
v_call: TRBV9

cdr3_aa: CASSSWGLAGDNNEQFF
cdr3_nt: TGTGCCAGCAGCAGCTGGGGACTAGCGGGAGATAACAATGAGCAGTTCTTC
clone_size: .
d_call: TRBD2
cdr3_length: 17
j_call: TRBJ2-1
v_call: TRBV28

cdr3_aa: CASSRYYEQYF
cdr3_nt: TGTGCCAGCAGCCGCTACTACGAGCAGTACTTC
clone_size: .
d_call: .
cdr3_length: 11
j_call: TRBJ2-7
v_call: TRBV7-2

cdr3_aa: CASRFGTSYEQYF
cdr3_nt: TGTGCCAGCAGGTTCGGGACCTCTTACGAGCAGTACTTC
clone_size: .
d_call: .
cdr3_length: 13
j_call: TRBJ2-7
v_call: TRBV28

cdr3_aa: CASRLFGKTARESWGSGNTIYF
cdr3_nt: .
clone_size: .
d_call: .
cdr3_length: 22
j_call: TRBJ1-3
v_call: TRBV12-2